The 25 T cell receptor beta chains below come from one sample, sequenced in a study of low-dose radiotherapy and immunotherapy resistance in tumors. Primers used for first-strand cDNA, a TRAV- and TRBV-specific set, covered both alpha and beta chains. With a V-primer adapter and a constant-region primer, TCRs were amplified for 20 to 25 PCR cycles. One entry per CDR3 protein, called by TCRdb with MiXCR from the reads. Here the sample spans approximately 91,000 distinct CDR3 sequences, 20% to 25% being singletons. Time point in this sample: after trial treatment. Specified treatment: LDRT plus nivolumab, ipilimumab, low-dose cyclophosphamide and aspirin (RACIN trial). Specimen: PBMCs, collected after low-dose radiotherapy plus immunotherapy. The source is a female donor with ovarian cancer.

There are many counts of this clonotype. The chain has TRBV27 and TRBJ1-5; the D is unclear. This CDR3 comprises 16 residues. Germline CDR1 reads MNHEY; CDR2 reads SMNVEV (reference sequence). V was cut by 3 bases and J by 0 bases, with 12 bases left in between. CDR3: CASSLRGVISNQPQHF. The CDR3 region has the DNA TGTGCCAGCAGTTTGCGCGGAGTTATTAGCAATCAGCCCCAGCATTTT.

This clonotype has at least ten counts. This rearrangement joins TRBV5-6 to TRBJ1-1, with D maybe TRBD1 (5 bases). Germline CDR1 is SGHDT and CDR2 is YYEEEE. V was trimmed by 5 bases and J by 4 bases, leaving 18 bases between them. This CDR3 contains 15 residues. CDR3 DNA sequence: TGTGCCAGCAGAGTAGAAGGGGTTTCGGGCACTGAAGCTTTCTTT. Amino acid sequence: CASRVEGVSGTEAFF.

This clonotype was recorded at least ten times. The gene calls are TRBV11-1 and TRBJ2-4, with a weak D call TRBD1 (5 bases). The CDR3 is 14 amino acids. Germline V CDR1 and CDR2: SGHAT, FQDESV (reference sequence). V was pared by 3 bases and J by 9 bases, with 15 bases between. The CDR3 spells CASSFPWQGSIQYF. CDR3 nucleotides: TGTGCCAGCAGCTTCCCTTGGCAGGGTTCCATTCAGTACTTC.

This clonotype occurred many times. As DNA, the CDR3 is TGTGCCAGCAGTGCGGGAGCGAACACCGGGGAGCTGTTTTTT. It yields the protein CASSAGANTGELFF. The chain has TRBV7-2 and TRBJ2-2, with 7 bases identical to TRBD2. Trimming cost V 6 bases and J 0 bases; bases outside gene matches: 1. This CDR3 spans 14 amino acids. Per germline, CDR1 SGHTA and CDR2 FQGNSA.

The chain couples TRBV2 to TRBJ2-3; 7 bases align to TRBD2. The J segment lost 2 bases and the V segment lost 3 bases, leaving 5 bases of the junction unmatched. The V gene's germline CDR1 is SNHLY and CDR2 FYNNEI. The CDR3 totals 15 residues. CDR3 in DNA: TGTGCCAGCAGTGAGCAAGCGGGGTACACAGATACGCAGTATTTT. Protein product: CASSEQAGYTDTQYF.

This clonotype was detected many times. The CDR3 region is CSVWTENSYNEQFF. Written as DNA, the CDR3 is TGCAGCGTTTGGACGGAGAACTCCTACAATGAGCAGTTCTTC. The chain employs TRBV29-1 and TRBJ2-1; D is uncertain. V dropped 5 bases and J dropped 0 bases, with 11 bases sitting between them. The germline V gene has CDR1 SQVTM and CDR2 ANQGSEA. The CDR3 has 14 amino acids.

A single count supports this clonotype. The CDR3 DNA follows: TGTGCCAGCAGTTTACGGGACAGGGGTACCTACGAGCAGTACTTC. Amino acids: CASSLRDRGTYEQYF. The chain has TRBV12-3 or TRBV12-4 and TRBJ2-7; 10 bases line up with TRBD1. The length of the CDR3 is 15 residues. After removal of 2 bases from V and 2 bases from J, the junction contained 3 bases not matched to a gene.

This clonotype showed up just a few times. The CDR3 region has the DNA TGTGCCAGCACCAAAGGGGGTAGCGGGGTGTACTCTGGGGCCAACGTCCTGACTTTC. This translates into CASTKGGSGVYSGANVLTF. The rearrangement links TRBV28 to TRBJ2-6, with 8 bases identical to TRBD2. V gave up 7 bases and J gave up 0 bases; unmatched junction bases: 14. CDR1 and CDR2 (germline): MDHEN, SYDVKM. The length of the CDR3 is 19 residues.

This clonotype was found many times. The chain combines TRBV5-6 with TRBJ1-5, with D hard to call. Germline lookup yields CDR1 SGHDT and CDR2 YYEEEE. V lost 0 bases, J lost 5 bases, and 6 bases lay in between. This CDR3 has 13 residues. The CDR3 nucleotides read TGTGCCAGCAGCTTGGAGGCCGATCAGCCCCAGCATTTT. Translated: CASSLEADQPQHF. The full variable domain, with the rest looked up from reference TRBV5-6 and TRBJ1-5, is DAGVTQSPTHLIKTRGQQVTLRCSPKSGHDTVSWYQQALGQGPQFIFQYYEEEERQRGNFPDRFSGHQFPNYSSELNVNALLLGDSALYLCASSLEADQPQHFGDGTRLSIL.

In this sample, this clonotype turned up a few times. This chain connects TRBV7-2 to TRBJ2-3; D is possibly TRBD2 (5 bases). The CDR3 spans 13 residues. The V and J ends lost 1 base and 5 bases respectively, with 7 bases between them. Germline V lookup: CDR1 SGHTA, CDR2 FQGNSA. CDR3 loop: CASSLDGIDTQYF. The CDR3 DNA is TGTGCCAGCAGCTTAGACGGGATAGATACGCAGTATTTT.

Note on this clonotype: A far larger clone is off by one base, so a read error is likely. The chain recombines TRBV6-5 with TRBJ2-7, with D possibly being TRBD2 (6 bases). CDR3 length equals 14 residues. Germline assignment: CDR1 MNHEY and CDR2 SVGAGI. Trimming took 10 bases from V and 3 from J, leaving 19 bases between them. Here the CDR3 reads CANTATGLIYEQYF. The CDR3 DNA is TGTGCCAACACCGCCACGGGACTGATCTACGAGCAGTACTTC.

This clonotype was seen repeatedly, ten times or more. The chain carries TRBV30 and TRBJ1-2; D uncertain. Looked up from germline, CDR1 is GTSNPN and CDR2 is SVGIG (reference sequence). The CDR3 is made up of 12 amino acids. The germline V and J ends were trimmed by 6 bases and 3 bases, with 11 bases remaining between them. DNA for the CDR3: TGTGCCTGCTCACAGACGGACTATGGCTACACCTTC. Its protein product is CACSQTDYGYTF.

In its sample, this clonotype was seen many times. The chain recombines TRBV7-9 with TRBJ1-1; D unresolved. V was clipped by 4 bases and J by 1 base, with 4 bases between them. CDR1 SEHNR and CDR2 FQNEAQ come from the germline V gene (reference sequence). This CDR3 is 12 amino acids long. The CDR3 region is CASSYKNTEAFF. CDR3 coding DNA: TGTGCCAGCAGCTACAAGAACACTGAAGCTTTCTTT.

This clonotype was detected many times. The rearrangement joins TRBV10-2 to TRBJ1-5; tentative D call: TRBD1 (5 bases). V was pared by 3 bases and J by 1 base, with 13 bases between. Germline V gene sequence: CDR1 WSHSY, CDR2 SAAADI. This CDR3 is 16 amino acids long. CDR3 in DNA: TGCGCCAGCAGTGATTTGGGGGTCGGCAGCAATCAGCCCCAGCATTTT. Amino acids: CASSDLGVGSNQPQHF.

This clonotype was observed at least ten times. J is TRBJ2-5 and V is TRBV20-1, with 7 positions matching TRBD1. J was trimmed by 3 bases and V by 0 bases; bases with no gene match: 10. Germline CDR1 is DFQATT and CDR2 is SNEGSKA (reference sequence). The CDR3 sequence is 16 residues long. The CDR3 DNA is TGCAGTGCTAGAGATGGACAAGGGGGCCAAGAAGAGACCCAGTACTTC. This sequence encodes CSARDGQGGQEETQYF.

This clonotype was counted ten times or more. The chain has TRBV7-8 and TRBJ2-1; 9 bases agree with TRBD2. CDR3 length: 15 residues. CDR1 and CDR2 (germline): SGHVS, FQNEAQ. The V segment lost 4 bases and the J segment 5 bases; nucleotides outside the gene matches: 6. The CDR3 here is CASSSLAGTNNEQFF. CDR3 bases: TGTGCCAGCAGCTCCCTAGCGGGAACGAACAATGAGCAGTTCTTC.

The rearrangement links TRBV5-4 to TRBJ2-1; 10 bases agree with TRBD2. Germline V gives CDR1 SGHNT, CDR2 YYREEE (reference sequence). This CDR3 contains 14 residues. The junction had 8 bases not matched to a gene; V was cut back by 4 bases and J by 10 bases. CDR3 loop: CASSPAGTSDEQFF. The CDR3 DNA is TGTGCCAGCAGCCCCGCTGGGACTAGCGACGAGCAGTTCTTC.

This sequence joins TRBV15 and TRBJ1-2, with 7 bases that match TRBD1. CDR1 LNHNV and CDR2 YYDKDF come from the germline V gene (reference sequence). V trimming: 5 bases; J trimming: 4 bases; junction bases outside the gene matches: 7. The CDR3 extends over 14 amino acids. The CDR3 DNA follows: TGTGCCACCAGCCCACGACAGGGCGCCTATGGCTACACCTTC. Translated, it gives CATSPRQGAYGYTF.

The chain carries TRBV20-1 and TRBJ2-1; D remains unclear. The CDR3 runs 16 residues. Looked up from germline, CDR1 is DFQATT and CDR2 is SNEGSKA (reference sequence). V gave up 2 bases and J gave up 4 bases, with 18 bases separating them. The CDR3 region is CSARLVGRAVYNEQFF. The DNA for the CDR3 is TGCAGTGCTAGACTGGTCGGACGGGCGGTTTACAATGAGCAGTTCTTC.

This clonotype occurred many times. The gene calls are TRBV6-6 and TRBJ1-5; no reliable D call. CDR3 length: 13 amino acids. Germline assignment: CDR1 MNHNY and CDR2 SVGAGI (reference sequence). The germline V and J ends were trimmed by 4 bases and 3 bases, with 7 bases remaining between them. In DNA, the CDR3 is TGTGCCAGCAGTTTTCAGTTCAATCAGCCCCAGCATTTT. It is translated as CASSFQFNQPQHF.

CDR3 DNA sequence: TGCAGCGTCGCTATAACTAGCGGATCCTTGGGCGGGGAGCTGTTTTTT. Its translation: CSVAITSGSLGGELFF. The chain carries TRBV29-1 and TRBJ2-2; 8 nucleotides align to TRBD2. Looked up from germline, CDR1 is SQVTM and CDR2 is ANQGSEA. The CDR3 spans 16 residues. V lost 6 bases, J lost 7 bases, and 16 bases stayed unmatched.

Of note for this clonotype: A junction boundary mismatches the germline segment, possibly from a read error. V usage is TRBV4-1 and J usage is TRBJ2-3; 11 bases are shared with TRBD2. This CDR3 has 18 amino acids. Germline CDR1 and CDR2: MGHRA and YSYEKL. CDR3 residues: CASRQEAVSGGVTDTQYF. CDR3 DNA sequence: TGCGCCAGCAGACAAGAGGCGGTTAGCGGGGGGGTAACAGATACGCAGTATTTT.

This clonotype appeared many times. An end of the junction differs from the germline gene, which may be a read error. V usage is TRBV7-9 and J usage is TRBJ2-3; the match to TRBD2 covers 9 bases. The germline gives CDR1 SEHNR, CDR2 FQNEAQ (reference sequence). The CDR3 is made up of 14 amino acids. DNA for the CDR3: TGTGCCAGCAGCGTAGCGGGAGTTCGGGATACGCAGTATTTT. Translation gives CASSVAGVRDTQYF.

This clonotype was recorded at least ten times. This CDR3 reads CAWNWEGNQPQHF. The CDR3 nucleotides read TGTGCCTGGAATTGGGAGGGCAATCAGCCCCAGCATTTT. This chain links TRBV30 with TRBJ1-5; D call uncertain. V lost 4 bases, J lost 2 bases, and 9 bases lay in between. Germline V gene sequence: CDR1 GTSNPN, CDR2 SVGIG (reference sequence). The CDR3 extends over 13 amino acids.

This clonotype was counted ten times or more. The CDR3 spells CASSLAQGTGYTF. CDR3 nucleotide sequence: TGTGCCAGCAGCTTGGCACAGGGGACTGGCTACACCTTC. The V call is TRBV5-6, the J call TRBJ1-2; 7 bases line up with TRBD1. This CDR3 has 13 amino acids. Germline trimming cut 0 bases from V and 7 bases from J; bases unmatched to any gene: 3. The germline gives CDR1 SGHDT, CDR2 YYEEEE.